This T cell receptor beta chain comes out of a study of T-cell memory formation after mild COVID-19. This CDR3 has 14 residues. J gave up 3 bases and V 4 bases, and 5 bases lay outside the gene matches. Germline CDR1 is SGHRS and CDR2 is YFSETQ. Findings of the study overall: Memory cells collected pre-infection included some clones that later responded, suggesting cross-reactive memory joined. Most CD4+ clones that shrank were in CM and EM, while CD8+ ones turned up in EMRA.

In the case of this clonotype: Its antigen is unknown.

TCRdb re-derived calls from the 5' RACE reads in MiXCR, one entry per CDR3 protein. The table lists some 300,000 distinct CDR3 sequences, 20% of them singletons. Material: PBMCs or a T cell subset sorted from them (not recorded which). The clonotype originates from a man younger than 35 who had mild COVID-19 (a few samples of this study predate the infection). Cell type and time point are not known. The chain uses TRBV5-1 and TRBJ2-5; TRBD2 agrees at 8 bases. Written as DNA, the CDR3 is TGCGCCAGCAGCCACCCGGGACTAGAAGAGACCCAGTACTTC. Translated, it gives CASSHPGLEETQYF.